This paragraph covers one TCR beta chain sequence. The junction had 9 bases not matched to a gene; V was cut back by 3 bases and J by 5 bases. The CDR3 is 16 amino acids. The germline V gene has CDR1 SQVTM and CDR2 ANQGSEA. This sample was included in a study of blood T cell repertoires in COVID-19. Across the whole study: The cDNA or gDNA used as material had been derived from T cells, B-cell-depleted T cells, or PBMCs.

TCRdb's table, derived via immunoSEQ multiplex PCR, lists solely in-frame clones and lacks some. Of approximately 300,000 clones in the sample, approximately 91% are singletons; the top ten hold roughly 3.6%. Participant ages covered 18 to 89 years across 24 US areas. Exposed enrollees had met someone with a PCR-confirmed or clinician-diagnosed COVID-19 case at some point within the 2 weeks before study entry. The sequenced sample was PBMCs or T cells enriched from blood (not recorded which). This clonotype was sampled from a woman aged 30 to 39 who had been exposed to COVID-19. The chain links TRBV29-1 to TRBJ2-3; 12 bases are shared with TRBD2. The CDR3 bases are TGCAGCGTTGATAGCCCTAGCGGGGGGGCGGGAGATACGCAGTATTTT. It yields the protein CSVDSPSGGAGDTQYF.